This T cell receptor (beta chain) was sequenced during a study of T cell responses to AZD1222 COVID-19 vaccine. CDR1 is KGHSH and CDR2 is LQKENI in the germline V gene. CDR3 length: 15 amino acids. Trimming shortened V by 2 bases and J by 0 bases, and 5 bases separated the two germline ends. Study-wide points: Repertoires were sampled only after the peak T cell response. Only 6 or 7 AZD1222 recipients tested seropositive at baseline. When two AZD1222 doses had been given, Spike-specific TCR breadth and depth rose.

Whether given at about 4 or about 12 weeks, second doses were pooled. Generated by immunoSEQ multiplex PCR, the TCRdb table keeps only in-frame clones and is missing some. The repertoire consists of over 130,000 clones, with roughly nine tenths occurring once and the leading ten covering over 4%. Regarding this clone: Its antigen is undetermined. The identical CDR3 is also encoded by other nucleotide sequences in the sample.

This specimen was peripheral blood, taken 28 days after the second AZD1222 dose. This receptor was obtained from an adult who received the AZD1222 COVID-19 vaccine. V and J are TRBV18 and TRBJ2-6; D remains unclear. CDR3 amino acids: CASSPDSSGANVLTF. The CDR3 bases are TGTGCCAGCTCACCAGATAGCTCTGGGGCCAACGTCCTGACTTTC.